Sequencing of this T cell receptor beta chain was carried out in a study of tumor and adjacent non-tumor tissue in lung cancer. Germline CDR1 reads SEHNR; CDR2 reads FQNEAQ (reference sequence). V lost 1 base to trimming and J lost 3 bases, with 14 bases between them. The CDR3 loop spans 16 amino acids. No cell sorting was done before RNA was extracted from the tissue. A modified ARM-PCR protocol with three rounds of nested PCR amplified TCRbeta. Using its own MiXCR run on the multiplex PCR reads, TCRdb lists one record per CDR3 protein. The table lists 70,000 or so distinct CDR3 sequences, almost 60% of them singletons.

The chain carries TRBV7-9 and TRBJ2-3, with a possible D match to TRBD1 (6 bases). The sequence was collected from a man aged 50 to 60 with non-small cell lung cancer. Sequences were obtained from lung tumor tissue. CDR3 DNA sequence: TGTGCCAGCAGCTTAGGGAGCCAGGGGCTTACAGATACGCAGTATTTT. Translated, it gives CASSLGSQGLTDTQYF. The full variable domain, with the rest looked up from reference TRBV7-9 and TRBJ2-3, is DTGVSQNPRHKITKRGQNVTFRCDPISEHNRLYWYRQTLGQGPEFLTYFQNEAQLEKSRLLSDRFSAERPKGSFSTLEIQRTEQGDSAMYLCASSLGSQGLTDTQYFGPGTRLTVL.